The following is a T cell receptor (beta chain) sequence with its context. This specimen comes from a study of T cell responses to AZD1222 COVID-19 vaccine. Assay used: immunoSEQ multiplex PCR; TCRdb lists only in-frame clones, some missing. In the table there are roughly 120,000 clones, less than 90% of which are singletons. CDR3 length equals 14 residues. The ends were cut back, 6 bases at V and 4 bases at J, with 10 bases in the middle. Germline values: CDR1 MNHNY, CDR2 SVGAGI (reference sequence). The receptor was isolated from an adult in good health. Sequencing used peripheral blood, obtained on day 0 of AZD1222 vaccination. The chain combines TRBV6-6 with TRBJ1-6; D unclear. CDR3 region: CASSPEQYNSPLHF. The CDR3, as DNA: TGTGCCAGCAGCCCGGAACAGTATAATTCACCCCTCCACTTT.